The 19 T cell receptor beta chains presented below share a single source sample, sequenced in a study of molecular identifiers for immune sequencing clone quantification. TCRdb independently ran MiXCR on the PCR reads; one entry per CDR3 protein. The table includes 250,000 to 400,000 distinct CDR3 sequences, roughly a fifth detected once. Sequenced input: naive CD8+ T cells from blood, with Jurkat cell RNA spiked in. Specified subset: FACS-sorted CD8+CD4-CCR7+CD45RA+ naive T cells. The receptors originated from a human donor in good health. Some libraries in this study had Jurkat cell RNA spiked in.

In this sample, this clonotype turned up a few times. The rearrangement joins TRBV19 to TRBJ2-3; D gene unclear. Trimming removed 5 bases from V and 1 base from J, with 10 bases in between. In germline, CDR1 is LNHDA, CDR2 SQIVND (reference sequence). The CDR3 is 14 residues long. CDR3 DNA sequence: TGTGCCAGTAGTCCTGCGTTGGGCACAGATACGCAGTATTTT. This sequence encodes CASSPALGTDTQYF.

On this clonotype: An end of the junction differs from the germline gene, which may be a read error. This chain links TRBV3-1 with TRBJ1-4; D unresolved. The CDR3 is 13 residues long. From germline, CDR1 is LGHDT and CDR2 YNNKEL (reference sequence). The DNA for the CDR3 is TGTGCCAGCAGCCTGTCCTATAATGAAAAACTGCTTTTT. Its protein product is CASSLSYNEKLLF.

The chain combines TRBV30 with TRBJ2-7; D call uncertain. This CDR3 region has 13 residues. Germline V gives CDR1 GTSNPN, CDR2 SVGIG (reference sequence). Trimming removed 5 bases at V and 3 bases at J, with 14 bases between. The CDR3 DNA follows: TGTGCCTGGGGCTACGGACCCAACTACGAGCAGTACTTC. It specifies CAWGYGPNYEQYF.

In this sample, this clonotype turned up a few times. CDR3 protein: CASRTSGGVNEQFF. In DNA, the CDR3 is TGTGCCAGCAGGACTAGCGGGGGGGTCAATGAGCAGTTCTTC. The chain joins TRBV27 to TRBJ2-1; TRBD2 agrees at 14 bases. Per germline, CDR1 MNHEY and CDR2 SMNVEV (reference sequence). The CDR3 length is 14 residues. After removal of 6 bases from V and 6 bases from J, the junction contained 1 base not matched to a gene.

The chain has TRBV15 and TRBJ2-1; 8 bases agree with TRBD2. CDR1 is LNHNV and CDR2 is YYDKDF in the germline V gene (reference sequence). The CDR3 sequence is 19 residues long. The junction had 20 bases not matched to a gene; V was cut back by 3 bases and J by 7 bases. The CDR3 sequence is CATSSADGAGDVSRNEQFF. The CDR3 DNA is TGTGCCACCAGCAGTGCAGATGGAGCGGGAGATGTCAGTAGGAATGAGCAGTTCTTC.

This clonotype was seen a few times. The chain employs TRBV18 and TRBJ2-1, with no clear D. Germline CDR1 reads KGHSH; CDR2 reads LQKENI. The CDR3 has 17 residues. With 3 bases removed from V and 8 bases from J, the gap between germline ends came to 23 bases. The CDR3 sequence: CASSPAHGELGIHEQFF. DNA for the CDR3: TGTGCCAGCTCACCGGCTCACGGAGAATTGGGTATACATGAGCAGTTCTTC. The full variable domain, rest sourced from reference TRBV18 and TRBJ2-1, is NAGVMQNPRHLVRRRGQEARLRCSPMKGHSHVYWYRQLPEEGLKFMVYLQKENIIDESGMPKERFSAEFPKEGPSILRIQQVVRGDSAAYFCASSPAHGELGIHEQFFGPGTRLTVL.

J is TRBJ2-1 and V is TRBV27; D possibly uses TRBD1 or TRBD2 (5 bases each). The CDR3 runs 14 residues. V lost 1 base to trimming and J lost 4 bases, with 8 bases between them. From germline, CDR1 is MNHEY and CDR2 SMNVEV (reference sequence). The CDR3 region has the DNA TGTGCCAGCAGTTTATTGGGGGTTTACAATGAGCAGTTCTTC. It specifies CASSLLGVYNEQFF.

At least ten counts were recorded for this clonotype. The chain joins TRBV10-3 to TRBJ2-1, with D uncertain. CDR1 and CDR2 from the germline V gene are ENHRY and SYGVKD. The CDR3 has 13 amino acids. Deletions cut 2 bases from V and 0 bases from J, with 2 bases between. The CDR3 loop reads CAISESSYNEQFF. In DNA form, the CDR3 reads TGTGCCATCAGTGAGAGCTCCTACAATGAGCAGTTCTTC.

This clonotype was observed many times. The CDR3 sequence: CASSLELGTTYEQYF. CDR3 DNA: TGCGCCAGCAGCTTGGAATTGGGGACAACATACGAGCAGTACTTC. The rearrangement uses TRBV5-1 and TRBJ2-7, with D possibly TRBD1 on 6 matching bases. The V and J ends lost 0 bases and 4 bases respectively, with 14 bases between them. The CDR3 extends over 15 amino acids. The germline CDR1 and CDR2 sequences are SGHRS and YFSETQ.

This clonotype has at least ten counts. The rearrangement joins TRBV7-2 to TRBJ1-2; 10 bases map to TRBD1. Trimming removed 3 bases from V and 6 bases from J; junction bases left unmatched: 7. The CDR3 is 15 residues long. Per germline, CDR1 SGHTA and CDR2 FQGNSA. CDR3 sequence (DNA): TGTGCCAGCAGCTTTAGTTCCGGGACAGGGGATGGCTACACCTTC. This encodes CASSFSSGTGDGYTF. Complete variable domain (other parts from reference TRBV7-2 and TRBJ1-2): GAGVSQSPSNKVTEKGKDVELRCDPISGHTALYWYRQSLGQGLEFLIYFQGNSAPDKSGLPSDRFSAERTGGSVSTLTIQRTQQEDSAVYLCASSFSSGTGDGYTFGSGTRLTVV.

This rearrangement joins TRBV20-1 to TRBJ2-5; 12 positions match TRBD2. This CDR3 is built from 17 residues. Trimming took 6 bases from V and 1 from J; bases not matched to a gene: 12. Germline loops: CDR1 DFQATT, CDR2 SNEGSKA (reference sequence). The CDR3 DNA reads as TGCAGTGCAAAAGAACTGACTAGCGGGAGTGCCCAAGAGACCCAGTACTTC. It codes for CSAKELTSGSAQETQYF.

A note on this clonotype: With a much larger clone just one base away, this may be a read error. This CDR3 is missing its conserved last phenylalanine or tryptophan, likely due to a read error. The rearrangement links TRBV7-9 to TRBJ1-3, with a possible D match to TRBD1 (5 bases). There are 16 residues in the CDR3. Germline CDR1 is SEHNR and CDR2 is FQNEAQ (reference sequence). V was pared by 5 bases and J by 3 bases, with 17 bases between. CDR3: CASSPTLQGIGNTIYS. The CDR3, as DNA: TGTGCCAGCAGCCCTACCCTCCAGGGAATTGGAAACACCATATATTCT.

Details on this clonotype: A much more abundant neighbour one base away suggests this may be a read error. V is TRBV29-1 and J is TRBJ2-2; D not certain. The CDR3 length is 12 residues. From germline, CDR1 is SQVTM and CDR2 ANQGSEA. V was clipped by 4 bases and J by 6 bases, with 9 bases between them. The CDR3: CSVVKTAGELFF. CDR3 DNA: TGCAGCGTTGTTAAGACCGCCGGGGAGCTGTTTTTT.

As for this clonotype: A much larger clone lies one base from this, so it may be a read error. This chain connects TRBV6-1 to TRBJ1-1; no clear D gene. Germline CDR1 and CDR2: MNHNS and SASEGT. The CDR3 spans 16 residues. Trimming took 2 bases from V and 1 from J, leaving 14 bases between them. The CDR3 sequence: CASSEYVNGGNTEAFF. As DNA, the CDR3 is TGTGCCAGCAGTGAATACGTTAACGGAGGGAACACTGAAGCTTTCTTT.

This clonotype was seen repeatedly, ten times or more. The J gene is TRBJ1-1, the V gene TRBV30, with unresolved D. Trimming left V 4 bases short and J 2 bases short, with 5 bases between. The CDR3 length is 11 residues. Germline assignment: CDR1 GTSNPN and CDR2 SVGIG (reference sequence). Written as DNA, the CDR3 is TGTGCCTGGATCGACAACACTGAAGCTTTCTTT. It translates to CAWIDNTEAFF.

This clonotype has just a few counts. This sequence joins TRBV30 and TRBJ2-1, with 8 bases fitting TRBD2. Germline V lookup: CDR1 GTSNPN, CDR2 SVGIG (reference sequence). This CDR3 is built from 15 residues. J was trimmed by 6 bases and V by 0 bases; bases with no gene match: 7. As DNA, the CDR3 is TGTGCCTGGAGTGTAGTGGCTAGCGGGCTCAATGAGCAGTTCTTC. It is translated as CAWSVVASGLNEQFF.

This clonotype was observed a few times. The V gene is TRBV19, the J gene TRBJ2-2; D possibly corresponds to TRBD1 (6 bases). Trimming shortened V by 2 bases and J by 4 bases, and 11 bases separated the two germline ends. CDR3 length: 15 residues. CDR1 is LNHDA, CDR2 SQIVND, per germline (reference sequence). Here the CDR3 reads CASSIMDSFTGELFF. In DNA, the CDR3 is TGTGCCAGTAGTATAATGGACAGTTTCACCGGGGAGCTGTTTTTT.

On this clonotype: This may arise from a read error, as a much more abundant clone is one base away. V gene TRBV5-6 combines with J gene TRBJ1-1; 10 bases are shared with TRBD1. The CDR3 covers 11 residues. Germline V CDR1 and CDR2: SGHDT, YYEEEE. J gave up 10 bases and V 3 bases, and 0 bases lay outside the gene matches. Here the CDR3 reads CASSWDRGAFF. The DNA of the CDR3 is TGTGCCAGCAGCTGGGACAGGGGAGCTTTCTTT.

This clonotype occurred many times. The gene calls are TRBV27 and TRBJ1-1; D is possibly TRBD1 (6 bases). Trimming took 1 base from V and 0 from J, leaving 9 bases between them. Per germline, CDR1 MNHEY and CDR2 SMNVEV (reference sequence). The CDR3 covers 15 residues. The CDR3 spells CASSLFGDMNTEAFF. The CDR3 nucleotides read TGTGCCAGCAGTTTATTTGGGGACATGAACACTGAAGCTTTCTTT.